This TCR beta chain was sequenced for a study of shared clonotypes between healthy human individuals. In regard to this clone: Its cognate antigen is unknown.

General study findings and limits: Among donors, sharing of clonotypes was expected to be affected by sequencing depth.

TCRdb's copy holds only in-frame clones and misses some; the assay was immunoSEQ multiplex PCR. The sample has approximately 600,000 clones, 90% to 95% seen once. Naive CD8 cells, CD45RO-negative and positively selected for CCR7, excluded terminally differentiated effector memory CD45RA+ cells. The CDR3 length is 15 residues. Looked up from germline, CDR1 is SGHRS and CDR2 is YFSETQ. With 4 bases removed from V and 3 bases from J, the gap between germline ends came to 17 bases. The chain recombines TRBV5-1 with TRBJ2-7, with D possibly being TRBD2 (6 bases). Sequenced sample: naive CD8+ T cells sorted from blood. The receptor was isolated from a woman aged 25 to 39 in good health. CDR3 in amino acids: CASSPTGSKNYEQYF. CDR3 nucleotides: TGCGCCAGCAGCCCAACCGGGAGTAAGAACTACGAGCAGTACTTC.